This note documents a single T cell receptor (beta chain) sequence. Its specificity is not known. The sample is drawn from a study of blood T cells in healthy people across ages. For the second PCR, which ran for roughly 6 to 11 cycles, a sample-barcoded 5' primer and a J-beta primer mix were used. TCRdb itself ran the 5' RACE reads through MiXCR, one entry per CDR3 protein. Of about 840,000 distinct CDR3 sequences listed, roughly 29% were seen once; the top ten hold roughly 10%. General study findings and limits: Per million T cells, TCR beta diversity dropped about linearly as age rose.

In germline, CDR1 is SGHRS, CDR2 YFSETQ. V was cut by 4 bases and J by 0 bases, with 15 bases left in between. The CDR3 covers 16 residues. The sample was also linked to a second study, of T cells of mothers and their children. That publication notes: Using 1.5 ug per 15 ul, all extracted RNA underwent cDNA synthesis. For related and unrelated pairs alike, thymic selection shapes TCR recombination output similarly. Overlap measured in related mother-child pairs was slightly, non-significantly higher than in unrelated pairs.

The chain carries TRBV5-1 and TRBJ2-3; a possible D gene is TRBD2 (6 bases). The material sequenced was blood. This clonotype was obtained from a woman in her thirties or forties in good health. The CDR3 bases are TGCGCCAGCAGCGGAGGGGAAAGACCTAGCACAGATACGCAGTATTTT. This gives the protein CASSGGERPSTDTQYF.